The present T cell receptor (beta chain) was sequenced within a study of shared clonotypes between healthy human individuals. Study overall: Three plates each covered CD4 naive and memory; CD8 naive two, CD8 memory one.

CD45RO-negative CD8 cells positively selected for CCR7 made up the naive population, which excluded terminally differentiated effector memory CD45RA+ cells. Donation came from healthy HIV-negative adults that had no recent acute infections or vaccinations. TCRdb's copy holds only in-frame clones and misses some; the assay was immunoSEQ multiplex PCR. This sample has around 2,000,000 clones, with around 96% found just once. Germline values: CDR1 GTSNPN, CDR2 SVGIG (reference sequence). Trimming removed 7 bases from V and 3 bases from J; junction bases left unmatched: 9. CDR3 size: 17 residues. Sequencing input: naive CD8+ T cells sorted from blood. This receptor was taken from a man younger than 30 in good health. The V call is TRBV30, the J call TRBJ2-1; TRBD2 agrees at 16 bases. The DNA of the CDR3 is TGTGCCTCATCCGGGACTAGCGGGAGGGCCGTCTACAATGAGCAGTTCTTC. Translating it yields CASSGTSGRAVYNEQFF.